This is a list of T cell receptor beta chains from one sample in a study of OX40 agonist ivuxolimab in advanced cancers. The repertoire was sequenced with immunoSEQ multiplex PCR; TCRdb's copy has only in-frame clones and lacks some. The sample has 72,000 or so clones, about 85% seen once. The input for sequencing was CD4+ or CD8+ T cells sorted from blood, taken in a trial of the OX40 agonist ivuxolimab. Source of these receptors: an adult with an advanced solid tumor such as melanoma, head and neck, liver or kidney cancer. Both conserved end residues are part of each CDR3. The D gene is left open where the match is weak. Size tells how often a clone was seen (once, few, many) or the class of an expanded clone, and some rows leave it out.

clone size	V gene	D gene	J gene	CDR3 DNA	CDR3 protein
few	TRBV20-1	-	TRBJ1-1	TGCAGTGCCGCACAGGAAGAAGCTTTCTTT	CSAAQEEAFF
-	TRBV7-7	TRBD2	TRBJ2-1	TGTGCCAGCAGTTCTAGCGGGAGGGCCGACAATGAGCAGTTCTTC	CASSSSGRADNEQFF
-	TRBV6-1	-	TRBJ1-5	TGTGCCAGCAGTGAAGAGAGACGGACAGCTAGTCCGAATCAGCCCCAGCATTTT	CASSEERRTASPNQPQHF
-	TRBV27	TRBD1	TRBJ2-5	TGTGCCAGCAGCACAGGACAGGGGAAGACCCAGTACTTC	CASSTGQGKTQYF
-	TRBV4-2	TRBD2	TRBJ2-1	TGTGCCAGCAGCCAAGGTAGCGGGGTCTACAATGAGCAGTTCTTC	CASSQGSGVYNEQFF
-	TRBV5-5	TRBD1	TRBJ1-1	TGTGCCAGCAGCTCACTGTACCTGGGACAGATAAACACTGAAGCTTTCTTT	CASSSLYLGQINTEAFF
-	TRBV14	-	TRBJ2-1	TGTGCCAGCAGCCTGAACGGGAGTCCCTACAATGAGCAGTTCTTC	CASSLNGSPYNEQFF
-	TRBV7-2	-	TRBJ1-5	TGTGCCAGCAGCTTAGAGTGGGGGGTGGGTCAGCCCCAGCATTTT	CASSLEWGVGQPQHF
-	TRBV18	TRBD1	TRBJ1-1	TGTGCCAGCTCTCCAGACAGGGGGCAAGAACGAGGCACTGAAGCTTTCTTT	CASSPDRGQERGTEAFF
-	TRBV13	TRBD1	TRBJ2-5	TGTGCCAGCAGGGGAATGGGACAGGCGAAAGAGACCCAGTACTTC	CASRGMGQAKETQYF
-	TRBV19	-	TRBJ1-5	TGTGCCAGTAGTCGCCGGGACCACAATCAGCCCCAGCATTTT	CASSRRDHNQPQHF